These 2 T cell receptor beta chains share one sample of origin, sequenced in a study of identical twins' blood T cells. TCRdb re-called the 5' RACE reads through MiXCR, storing one row per CDR3 protein. The top ten clones hold 5.5% to 7% of a sample with 300,000 to 400,000 distinct CDR3 sequences, roughly 30% of them seen once. Sample: PBMCs. The origin of the receptors is a woman aged 18 to 55 in good health.

The rearrangement uses TRBV11-2 and TRBJ2-7, with TRBD2 matching 12 bases. CDR3 length equals 17 residues. The ends lost 3 bases at V and 0 bases at J; junction bases unmatched: 6. Germline V gene data show CDR1 as SGHAT and CDR2 as FQNNGV. As DNA, the CDR3 is TGTGCCAGCAGCTTCCCCCTAGCGGGAGGGTCCTCCTACGAGCAGTACTTC. Residues: CASSFPLAGGSSYEQYF.

This CDR3 reads CSASTDGPYEQYF. The DNA for the CDR3 is TGCAGTGCTAGTACCGACGGACCCTACGAGCAGTACTTC. The V gene is TRBV20-1, the J gene TRBJ2-7; unclear D gene. Looked up from germline, CDR1 is DFQATT and CDR2 is SNEGSKA (reference sequence). V lost 3 bases and J lost 2, with 11 bases in between. The CDR3 extends over 13 amino acids.